The 32 T cell receptor beta chains listed next were all sequenced from one sample in a study of blood T cell repertoires in COVID-19 (dated by TCRdb to 2019 to 2021). The protocol used for the library was the immunoSEQ multiplex PCR assay. TCRdb re-hosts the immuneACCESS table, in-frame sequences only. Its copies lack some clones; in the studies checked, an unresolved V gene accounts for under half of them, and the cause for the rest is not known. The sample table lists 310,000 or so clones, over 75% of them with a count of one. The top ten hold 8% to 10% of the sample. Sequencing input: PBMCs or T cells enriched from blood (not recorded which). Every receptor here comes from a woman in her 40s who had recovered from COVID-19.

This chain connects TRBV24-1 to TRBJ1-1; 9 positions agree with TRBD1. Germline V gene sequence: CDR1 KGHDR, CDR2 SFDVKD. V dropped 4 bases and J dropped 4; count of bases not matched to a gene: 6. There are 15 residues in the CDR3. In nucleotides, the CDR3 is TGTGCCACCAGTGACCCCGGGACAGGGACCACTGAAGCTTTCTTT. Encoded protein: CATSDPGTGTTEAFF.

The rearrangement uses TRBV5-1 and TRBJ2-1; perhaps TRBD2 as D (6 bases). This CDR3 is built from 15 residues. Germline V gene data show CDR1 as SGHRS and CDR2 as YFSETQ. Trimming removed 4 bases from V and 7 bases from J, with 18 bases in between. The CDR3 bases are TGCGCCAGCAGCCCCTCTTTGGCACGGGGGAATGAGCAGTTCTTC. This translates into CASSPSLARGNEQFF. Drawing the rest from reference TRBV5-1 and TRBJ2-1, the complete variable domain is KAGVTQTPRYLIKTRGQQVTLSCSPISGHRSVSWYQQTPGQGLQFLFEYFSETQRNKGNFPGRFSGRQFSNSRSEMNVSTLELGDSALYLCASSPSLARGNEQFFGPGTRLTVL.

The chain carries TRBV27 and TRBJ2-2; the D gene is possibly TRBD1 (5 bases). V lost 4 bases and J 6 bases, leaving 15 bases between the germline ends. There are 15 residues in the CDR3. Germline V gene lookup returns CDR1 MNHEY and CDR2 SMNVEV (reference sequence). CDR3 region: CASSWGPVPAGELFF. The DNA for the CDR3 is TGTGCCAGCAGTTGGGGCCCTGTCCCCGCCGGGGAGCTGTTTTTT.

In its sample, this clone was seen once. J is TRBJ2-7 and V is TRBV24-1, with 11 bases identical to TRBD1. Germline CDR1 and CDR2: KGHDR and SFDVKD. V lost 4 bases and J lost 5; bases outside the gene matches: 9. The CDR3 consists of 16 residues. CDR3 DNA: TGTGCCACCAGTGACCCTAGGGACAGGGGGAGGGACGAGCAGTACTTC. Amino acid sequence: CATSDPRDRGRDEQYF.

The chain recombines TRBV29-1 with TRBJ1-1; 8 nucleotides line up with TRBD1. CDR3 length: 11 residues. The germline CDR1 and CDR2 sequences are SQVTM and ANQGSEA. V trimming: 7 bases; J trimming: 4 bases; junction bases outside the gene matches: 2. CDR3 loop: CSARGPTEAFF. The DNA for the CDR3 is TGCAGCGCCAGGGGGCCCACTGAAGCTTTCTTT.

V usage is TRBV27 and J usage is TRBJ1-5; TRBD1 matches at 11 bases. Germline V lookup: CDR1 MNHEY, CDR2 SMNVEV (reference sequence). The CDR3 totals 18 residues. With V trimmed by 4 bases and J by 5 bases, 13 bases remained unmatched. CDR3 residues: CASSSTRPDRGLYQPQHF. The CDR3 region has the DNA TGTGCCAGCAGTTCCACTCGCCCGGACAGGGGGCTGTATCAGCCCCAGCATTTT.

The V and J genes are TRBV2 and TRBJ1-2; 9 bases fit TRBD1. The ends lost 6 bases at V and 3 bases at J; junction bases unmatched: 8. The CDR3 extends over 15 amino acids. Germline V gives CDR1 SNHLY, CDR2 FYNNEI. CDR3 sequence: CASSRDRGEDYGYTF. The CDR3 coding sequence is TGTGCCAGCAGCCGTGACAGGGGGGAGGACTATGGCTACACCTTC.

This chain uses TRBV6-1 with TRBJ2-1; 7 positions agree with TRBD2. Germline V gives CDR1 MNHNS, CDR2 SASEGT. The CDR3 sequence is 16 residues long. J lost 7 bases, V lost 2 bases, and 11 bases had no gene match. The CDR3: CASSENRGRGRNEQFF. In DNA form, the CDR3 reads TGTGCCAGCAGTGAAAATCGCGGGAGAGGCAGAAATGAGCAGTTCTTC.

The V and J genes are TRBV30 and TRBJ1-3, with D perhaps TRBD1 (6 bases). V was pared by 2 bases and J by 1 base, with 12 bases between. Germline CDR1 and CDR2: GTSNPN and SVGIG (reference sequence). The CDR3 sequence is 15 residues long. CDR3 in amino acids: CAWSSPQGSGNTIYF. CDR3 DNA: TGTGCCTGGAGTTCCCCTCAGGGGTCTGGAAACACCATATATTTT.

In the case of this clone: The sample has other DNA sequences that encode this CDR3 too. The chain links TRBV11-3 to TRBJ2-1; 9 positions match TRBD1. There are 15 residues in the CDR3. In germline, CDR1 is SGHNT, CDR2 YENEEA. J gave up 0 bases and V 3 bases, and 0 bases lay outside the gene matches. The CDR3 spells CASSLTGGSYNEQFF. In DNA form, the CDR3 reads TGTGCCAGCAGCTTGACAGGGGGCTCCTACAATGAGCAGTTCTTC. The complete variable domain, with remaining parts taken from reference TRBV11-3 and TRBJ2-1, reads EAGVVQSPRYKIIEKKQPVAFWCNPISGHNTLYWYLQNLGQGPELLIRYENEEAVDDSQLPKDRFSAERLKGVDSTLKIQPAELGDSAVYLCASSLTGGSYNEQFFGPGTRLTVL.

J is TRBJ1-2 and V is TRBV12-3 or TRBV12-4, with a weak D call TRBD1 (6 bases). The CDR3 runs 13 residues. Trimming left V 7 bases short and J 4 bases short, with 13 bases between. The CDR3 nucleotides read TGTGCCAGCACCGTTGGACAGCTCTATGGCTACACCTTC. Its translation is CASTVGQLYGYTF.

The chain employs TRBV6-2 or TRBV6-3 and TRBJ2-2; 9 bases line up with TRBD2. J was trimmed by 0 bases and V by 2 bases; bases with no gene match: 4. CDR1 is MNHEY, CDR2 SVGEGT, per germline. The CDR3 runs to 17 residues. CDR3 region: CASSYPSGDANTGELFF. The CDR3 coding sequence is TGTGCCAGCAGTTACCCTAGCGGGGACGCGAACACCGGGGAGCTGTTTTTT.

The rearrangement links TRBV7-2 to TRBJ1-5; D remains ambiguous. Trimming left V 2 bases short and J 0 bases short, with 8 bases between. CDR3 size: 15 residues. Germline V gives CDR1 SGHTA, CDR2 FQGNSA. CDR3 sequence reads: CASSLMADSNQPQHF. The DNA for the CDR3 is TGTGCCAGCAGCTTAATGGCAGATAGCAATCAGCCCCAGCATTTT. Complete variable domain (other parts from reference TRBV7-2 and TRBJ1-5): GAGVSQSPSNKVTEKGKDVELRCDPISGHTALYWYRQSLGQGLEFLIYFQGNSAPDKSGLPSDRFSAERTGGSVSTLTIQRTQQEDSAVYLCASSLMADSNQPQHFGDGTRLSIL.

This clone was seen a single time. V and J are TRBV6-2 or TRBV6-3 and TRBJ2-7; D is possibly TRBD2 (5 bases). The CDR3 sequence is 12 residues long. CDR1 MNHEY and CDR2 SVGEGT come from the germline V gene. The V end was cut by 5 bases, the J end by 1 base, with 6 bases between. CDR3 nucleotides: TGTGCCAGCAGTCGGGGTTCCTACGAGCAGTACTTC. It encodes CASSRGSYEQYF.

This clone showed up just a few times. This sequence joins TRBV11-2 and TRBJ2-7; a weak D match, TRBD1 (5 bases). V was trimmed by 0 bases and J by 2 bases, leaving 8 bases between them. The germline gives CDR1 SGHAT, CDR2 FQNNGV. The CDR3 sequence is 14 residues long. CDR3 sequence: CASSLEWGAYEQYF. The CDR3 DNA sequence: TGTGCCAGCAGCTTAGAGTGGGGCGCCTACGAGCAGTACTTC.

This clone was seen only a few times. This chain links TRBV6-1 with TRBJ1-2, with D hard to call. With 3 bases removed from V and 8 bases from J, the gap between germline ends came to 13 bases. Germline assignment: CDR1 MNHNS and CDR2 SASEGT. The CDR3 runs 13 residues. CDR3 region: CASSDRPAGGYTF. CDR3 coding DNA: TGTGCCAGCAGTGACCGCCCTGCCGGGGGCTACACCTTC.

This clone was observed once. The chain joins TRBV29-1 to TRBJ2-5, with 7 bases matching TRBD1. CDR1 is SQVTM, CDR2 ANQGSEA, per germline. V shed 6 bases and J 5 bases; nucleotides not matched to a gene: 6. The CDR3 runs 12 residues. As DNA, the CDR3 is TGCAGCGTAGGGGACAGACCCGAGACCCAGTACTTC. Translating gives CSVGDRPETQYF.

This chain uses TRBV30 with TRBJ2-7; TRBD2 might be the D (5 bases). Trimming cost V 4 bases and J 8 bases, with 21 bases left between them. Germline lookup yields CDR1 GTSNPN and CDR2 SVGIG (reference sequence). This CDR3 has 14 amino acids. CDR3 nucleotides: TGTGCCTGGACCCCAAGCCCCACCTCGGGGAAGCAGTACTTC. It is translated as CAWTPSPTSGKQYF.

This clone was seen only a few times. The J gene is TRBJ2-3, the V gene TRBV3-1 (or the pseudogene TRBV3-2); 8 nucleotides align to TRBD2. Per germline, CDR1 LGHDT and CDR2 YNNKEL (reference sequence). The V gene end was trimmed by 4 bases and the J gene end by 6 bases; junction bases not matched to a gene: 12. The CDR3 is 16 residues long. The CDR3 loop is CASSLKTGQRGDTQYF. DNA of the CDR3: TGTGCCAGCAGCCTAAAGACGGGGCAGCGGGGGGATACGCAGTATTTT.

The rearrangement links TRBV18 to TRBJ1-5; 7 bases fit TRBD1. The ends lost 7 bases at V and 4 bases at J; junction bases unmatched: 13. The CDR3 has 16 amino acids. Germline values: CDR1 KGHSH, CDR2 LQKENI. CDR3 DNA sequence: TGTGCCAGCTGTCCTGTGGGGGACAGCGGGAATCAGCCCCAGCATTTT. Translating it yields CASCPVGDSGNQPQHF.

The chain couples TRBV9 to TRBJ1-1; D is undetermined. V shed 2 bases and J shed 3 bases, with 8 bases lying between them. This CDR3 is built from 13 residues. The germline V gene encodes CDR1 SGDLS and CDR2 YYNGEE. The CDR3 loop is CASSVDTYTEAFF. DNA for the CDR3: TGTGCCAGCAGCGTCGACACATACACTGAAGCTTTCTTT.

The chain couples TRBV18 to TRBJ1-6; 9 bases are shared with TRBD1. The trim removed 5 bases at V and 5 bases at J, leaving 7 bases unmatched. CDR3 length: 16 residues. Looked up from germline, CDR1 is KGHSH and CDR2 is LQKENI. CDR3: CASSAAGQGNNSPLHF. In nucleotides, the CDR3 is TGTGCCAGCTCAGCCGCGGGACAGGGAAATAATTCACCCCTCCACTTT.

On this clone: The missing conserved phenylalanine or tryptophan at the end of this CDR3 makes a read error likely. The limits of the CDR3 on the DNA are not certain, so only TCRdb's listed CDR3 is given. The chain joins TRBV5-4 to TRBJ2-7; the table's D call of TRBD2 was not tested on the DNA. The CDR3 region is 13 residues in length, termini included. Germline V gene data show CDR1 as SGHNT and CDR2 as YYREEE (reference sequence). CDR3 sequence: CASSLYGVLEREI.

Points on this clone: Other DNA sequences of this sample code for an identical CDR3. J is TRBJ1-1 and V is TRBV18, with D possibly TRBD1 on 6 matching bases. The CDR3 is 14 residues long. V lost 3 bases and J lost 0, with 8 bases in between. Germline CDR1 KGHSH, CDR2 LQKENI. Here the CDR3 DNA reads TGTGCCAGCTCACCGACAGGCATGAACACTGAAGCTTTCTTT. It translates to CASSPTGMNTEAFF. The full variable domain, in which reference TRBV18 and TRBJ1-1 provide the parts outside the CDR3, is NAGVMQNPRHLVRRRGQEARLRCSPMKGHSHVYWYRQLPEEGLKFMVYLQKENIIDESGMPKERFSAEFPKEGPSILRIQQVVRGDSAAYFCASSPTGMNTEAFFGQGTRLTVV.

This chain links TRBV28 with TRBJ1-5; possible D gene TRBD1, 5 bases. CDR1 and CDR2 (germline): MDHEN, SYDVKM. Trimming took 3 bases from V and 12 from J, leaving 12 bases between them. This CDR3 has 12 amino acids. CDR3 DNA sequence: TGTGCCAGCAGTTTGGAGACAGCTGACCAGCATTTT. It translates to CASSLETADQHF.

This chain links TRBV5-1 with TRBJ2-1, with 7 bases lining up with TRBD2. Germline lookup yields CDR1 SGHRS and CDR2 YFSETQ. The CDR3 spans 14 residues. J lost 8 bases, V lost 0 bases, and 5 bases had no gene match. The CDR3 spells CASSLAGGRDEQFF. CDR3 bases: TGCGCCAGCAGCTTGGCGGGAGGACGGGATGAGCAGTTCTTC. The full variable domain, in which reference TRBV5-1 and TRBJ2-1 provide the parts outside the CDR3, is KAGVTQTPRYLIKTRGQQVTLSCSPISGHRSVSWYQQTPGQGLQFLFEYFSETQRNKGNFPGRFSGRQFSNSRSEMNVSTLELGDSALYLCASSLAGGRDEQFFGPGTRLTVL.

This clone was recorded a few times. V and J are TRBV28 and TRBJ1-4, with D maybe TRBD1 (6 bases). This CDR3 has 16 residues. V was pared by 1 base and J by 1 base, with 10 bases between. Germline assignment: CDR1 MDHEN and CDR2 SYDVKM. The CDR3 protein is CASSLFPRGTNEKLFF. The CDR3 region has the DNA TGTGCCAGCAGTTTATTCCCCAGGGGAACTAATGAAAAACTGTTTTTT. The complete variable domain, with remaining parts taken from reference TRBV28 and TRBJ1-4, reads DVKVTQSSRYLVKRTGEKVFLECVQDMDHENMFWYRQDPGLGLRLIYFSYDVKMKEKGDIPEGYSVSREKKERFSLILESASTNQTSMYLCASSLFPRGTNEKLFFGSGTQLSVL.

On this clone: Other nucleotide sequences in the sample specify the same CDR3. The CDR3 reads CASSLGQGAYEQYF. CDR3 sequence (DNA): TGTGCCAGCAGCTTGGGACAGGGGGCCTACGAGCAGTACTTC. The genes are TRBV7-9 and TRBJ2-7; 11 bases are a match to TRBD1. With 3 bases clipped from V and 2 bases from J, the junction kept 0 bases outside the gene matches. The CDR3 totals 14 residues. The germline gives CDR1 SEHNR, CDR2 FQNEAQ (reference sequence). The full variable domain, in which reference TRBV7-9 and TRBJ2-7 provide the parts outside the CDR3, is DTGVSQNPRHKITKRGQNVTFRCDPISEHNRLYWYRQTLGQGPEFLTYFQNEAQLEKSRLLSDRFSAERPKGSFSTLEIQRTEQGDSAMYLCASSLGQGAYEQYFGPGTRLTVT.

Details on this clone: The sample holds other DNA sequences that translate to the same CDR3. V and J are TRBV4-3 and TRBJ1-1, with D possibly being TRBD1 (5 bases). Trimming shortened V by 2 bases and J by 1 base, and 5 bases separated the two germline ends. Germline CDR1 and CDR2: LGHNA and YSLEER. CDR3 length: 13 residues. The chain's CDR3 is CASSQTGNTEAFF. The CDR3 coding sequence is TGCGCCAGCAGCCAAACAGGGAACACTGAAGCTTTCTTT.

A remark on this clone: Other nucleotide sequences from this sample produce the same CDR3. In DNA form, the CDR3 reads TGTGCCAGCTCACCACCTAGCTCCTACGAGCAGTACTTC. This gives the protein CASSPPSSYEQYF. The chain employs TRBV18 and TRBJ2-7; D uncertain. This CDR3 comprises 13 residues. CDR1 is KGHSH, CDR2 LQKENI, per germline. Trimming stripped 0 bases from V and 0 bases from J, with 3 bases between.

The chain recombines TRBV7-8 with TRBJ2-5, with D perhaps TRBD1 (6 bases). Germline V gives CDR1 SGHVS, CDR2 FQNEAQ. CDR3 length equals 13 residues. The germline V and J ends were trimmed by 5 bases and 9 bases, with 16 bases remaining between them. CDR3 nucleotides: TGTGCCAGCAGCCCCCGGACAGTCGAGGCCCAGTACTTC. Translating it yields CASSPRTVEAQYF.

The chain is built from TRBV2 and TRBJ2-1; D is possibly TRBD2 (5 bases). The CDR3 runs to 12 residues. The V gene lost 9 bases and the J gene lost 7 bases, with 13 bases spanning the gap. Per the germline V gene, CDR1 is SNHLY and CDR2 is FYNNEI. The CDR3 sequence is CASGPGGNEQFF. CDR3 DNA sequence: TGTGCCAGTGGGCCCGGCGGGAATGAGCAGTTCTTC.